This TCR beta chain was sequenced for a study of long-term antiretroviral therapy in people with HIV. Study observations and caveats: Missing from the dataset were any data on ART adherence, viral resistance or therapy changes. Blood obtained between the mid-2000s and the late 2010s may reflect older ART regimens. When set beside controls, HIV repertoires had CDR3 length ranges that were narrower.

A word on this clone: Antigen: not known.

They ran version v3.0 of the immunoSEQ assay at survey level. Assay: immunoSEQ multiplex PCR; the TCRdb copy retains only in-frame clones and omits some. The repertoire consists of 15,000 to 20,000 clones, with about 81% occurring once and the leading ten covering about 9%. The germline V and J ends were trimmed by 2 bases and 5 bases, with 8 bases remaining between them. The germline CDR1 and CDR2 sequences are SGHDT and YYEEEE. The CDR3 consists of 13 residues. The sequenced sample was unsorted PBMCs, obtained 0.3 years after starting antiretroviral therapy. V usage is TRBV5-6 and J usage is TRBJ1-5, with TRBD1 as a possible D gene (6 bases). The origin of this receptor is a man aged 18 to 29 with HIV. In DNA, the CDR3 is TGTGCCAGCAGCTTCGGGGGCGATCAGCCCCAGCATTTT. It encodes CASSFGGDQPQHF.